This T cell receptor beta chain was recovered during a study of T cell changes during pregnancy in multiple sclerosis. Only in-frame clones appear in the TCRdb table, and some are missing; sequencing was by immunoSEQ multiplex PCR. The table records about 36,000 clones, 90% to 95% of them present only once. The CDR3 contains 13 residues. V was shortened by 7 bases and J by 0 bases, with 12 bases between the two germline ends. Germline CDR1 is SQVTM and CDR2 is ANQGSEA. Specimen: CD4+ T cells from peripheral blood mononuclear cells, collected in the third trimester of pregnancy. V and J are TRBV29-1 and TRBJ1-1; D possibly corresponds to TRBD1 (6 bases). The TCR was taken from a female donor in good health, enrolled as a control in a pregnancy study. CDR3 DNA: TGCAGCGCCTCGGACAGTTTGAACACTGAAGCTTTCTTT. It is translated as CSASDSLNTEAFF.